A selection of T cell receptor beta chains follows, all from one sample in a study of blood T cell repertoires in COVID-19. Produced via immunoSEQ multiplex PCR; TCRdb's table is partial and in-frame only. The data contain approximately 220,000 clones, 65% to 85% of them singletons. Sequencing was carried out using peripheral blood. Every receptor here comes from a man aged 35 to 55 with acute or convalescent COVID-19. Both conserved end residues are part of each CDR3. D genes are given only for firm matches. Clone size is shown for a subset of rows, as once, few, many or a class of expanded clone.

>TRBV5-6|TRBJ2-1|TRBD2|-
TGTGCCAGCAGCTTTCCGGGACTAGCTTCCTACAATGAGCAGTTCTTC
CASSFPGLASYNEQFF
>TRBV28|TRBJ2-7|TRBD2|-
TGTGCCAGCTCCCCCTCTACTTTTTCTAGCGGGCCTCCCTACGAGCAGTACTTC
CASSPSTFSSGPPYEQYF
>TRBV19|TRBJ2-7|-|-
TGTGCCAGTAGTATAACCCACTCCGAATCACCCTACGAGCAGTACTTC
CASSITHSESPYEQYF
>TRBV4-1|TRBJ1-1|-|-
TGCGCCAGCAGCCACCTCAGGGAAACCCACACTGAAGCTTTCTTT
CASSHLRETHTEAFF
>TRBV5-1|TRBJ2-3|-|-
TGCGCCAGCAGCTTGACTAGAATGGCAGATACGCAGTATTTT
CASSLTRMADTQYF
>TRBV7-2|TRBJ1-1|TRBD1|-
TGTGCCAGCAGCACGGACAGGGCGCGGTATCGTGTCTTT
CASSTDRARYRVF
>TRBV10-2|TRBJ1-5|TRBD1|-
TGCGCCAGCAGTGAGTCGACAGGGGTCTATCAGCCCCAGCATTTT
CASSESTGVYQPQHF
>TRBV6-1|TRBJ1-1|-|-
TGTGCCAGCAGTGAGCGGGGGGAATGGGCTGAAGCTTTCTTT
CASSERGEWAEAFF
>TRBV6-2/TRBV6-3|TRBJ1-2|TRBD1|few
TGTGCCAGCAGTTACCTCCGGCCCGGACAGGCCGCGGAGACCTTC
CASSYLRPGQAAETF
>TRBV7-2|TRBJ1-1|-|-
TGTGCCAGCAGCTCCGTGGGCGAAGCTTTCTTT
CASSSVGEAFF
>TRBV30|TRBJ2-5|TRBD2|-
TGTGCCTGGAGTGGCCTCCTAGCGGGAGGGCGAGAGACCCAGTACTTC
CAWSGLLAGGRETQYF
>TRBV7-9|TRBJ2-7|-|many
TGTGCCAGCAGCCCCAGGAACGAGCAGTACTTC
CASSPRNEQYF
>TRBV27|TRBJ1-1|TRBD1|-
TGTGCCAGCAGCCTTGGGACAGGGGGCAATAAAGCTTTCTTT
CASSLGTGGNKAFF
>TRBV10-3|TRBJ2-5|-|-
TGTGCCATCAGTGATGGGGGGAGGGAGACCCAGTACTTC
CAISDGGRETQYF
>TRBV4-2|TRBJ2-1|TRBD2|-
TGTGCCAGCAGCCAAGCGGCGCTAGCGGGAGCCAATGAGCAGTTCTTC
CASSQAALAGANEQFF
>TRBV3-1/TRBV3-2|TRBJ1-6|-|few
TGTGCCAGCAGCCAAGTACAAGGGAGCTCACCCCTCCACTTT
CASSQVQGSSPLHF
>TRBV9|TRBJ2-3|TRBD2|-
TGTGCCAGCAGCGCCCGTTTCCGGGAGGGTGCAGATACGCAGTATTTT
CASSARFREGADTQYF
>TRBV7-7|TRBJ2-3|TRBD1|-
TGTGCCAGCAGCTTGGACAGGGGGCCTTCGGATACGCAGTATTTT
CASSLDRGPSDTQYF
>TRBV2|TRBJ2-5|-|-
TGTGCCAGCAGTCGAGGAGGGGAGACCCAGTACTTC
CASSRGGETQYF
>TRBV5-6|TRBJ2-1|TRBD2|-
TGTGCCAGCAGCTTGGGACCAGGAGCTAGCGGGAACCTAAACAATGAGCAGTTCTTC
CASSLGPGASGNLNNEQFF
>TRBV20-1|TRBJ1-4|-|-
TGCAGTGCTAGTGATCACAGTCTAAGAGAAAAACTGTTTTTT
CSASDHSLREKLFF
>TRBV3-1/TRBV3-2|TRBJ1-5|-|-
TGTGCCAGCAGCCAATCGGGGGAAAGGCAGCCCCAGCATTTT
CASSQSGERQPQHF
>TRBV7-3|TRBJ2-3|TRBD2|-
TGTGCCAGCAGCCGAAGCGGGAATAGAGATACGCAGTATTTT
CASSRSGNRDTQYF
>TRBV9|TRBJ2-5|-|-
TGTGCCAGCAGCGTTTCAGTGGAAGAGACCCAGTACTTC
CASSVSVEETQYF
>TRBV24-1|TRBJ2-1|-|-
TGTGCCACCAGTGAGCCCGGGACACTTGAGCAGTTCTTC
CATSEPGTLEQFF
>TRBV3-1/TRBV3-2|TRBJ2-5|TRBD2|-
TGTGCCAGCAGCCAAGACGGGGGGTTTCCAAATCGGGCCCAGTACTTC
CASSQDGGFPNRAQYF
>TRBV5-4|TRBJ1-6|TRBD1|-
TGTGCCAGCAGCTTGGACAGGGGGGATTCACCCCTCCACTTT
CASSLDRGDSPLHF
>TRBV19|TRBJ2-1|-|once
TGTGCCAGCCGGGACTTGTCCTACAATGAGCAGTTCTTC
CASRDLSYNEQFF
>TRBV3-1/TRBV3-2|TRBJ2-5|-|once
TGTGCCAGCAGCCCACCGGGAAATTCGGGCACCCAGTACTTC
CASSPPGNSGTQYF
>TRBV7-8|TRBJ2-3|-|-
TGTGCCAGCAGGCCACCCAGGGGACTACACACAGATACGCAGTATTTT
CASRPPRGLHTDTQYF
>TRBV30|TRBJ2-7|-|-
TGTGCCTGGATTGGGGGCACAGGGAAGGCCTACGAGCAGTACTTC
CAWIGGTGKAYEQYF
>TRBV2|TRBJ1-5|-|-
TGTGCCAGCAACAGCAATAGCAATCAGCCCCAGCATTTT
CASNSNSNQPQHF
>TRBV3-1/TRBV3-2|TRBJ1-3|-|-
TGTGCCAGCAGCCAACTGACAGGCTCTGGAAACACCATATATTTT
CASSQLTGSGNTIYF
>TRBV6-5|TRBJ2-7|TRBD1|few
TGTGCCAGCAGTTACTCGACGACAGGGCTTTTCGACGAGCAGTACTTC
CASSYSTTGLFDEQYF
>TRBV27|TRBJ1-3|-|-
TGTGCCAGCAGTTTGGGAGGTCCAGGAAACACCATATATTTT
CASSLGGPGNTIYF
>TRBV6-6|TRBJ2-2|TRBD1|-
TGTGCCAGCCTTTTCGAGCAGGGGGCGCCCGGGGAGCTGTTTTTT
CASLFEQGAPGELFF